A selection of T cell receptor beta chains follows, all from one sample in a study of PD-1 blockade in classical Hodgkin lymphoma. Repertoires were generated with immunoSEQ multiplex PCR, while TCRdb's copy carries only in-frame clones and drops some. The sample has some 21,000 clones; roughly 94% are singletons. The sequencing input was peripheral blood mononuclear cells (PBMCs). The source of these receptors is a human donor with classical Hodgkin lymphoma. Both conserved end residues are part of each CDR3. Fields, in order: V gene, CDR3 protein.

TRBV5-1 | CASSSTGDTEAFF
TRBV29-1 | CSVEVAGTEAFF
TRBV7-6 | CASSFDTGFTEAFF
TRBV18 | CASSSSQGNNEKLFF
TRBV14 | CASSSSRGGRRFF
TRBV20-1 | CSARENEQYF
TRBV25-1 | CASTPRGKNIQYF
TRBV4-3 | CASSQVGLAPGELFF
TRBV7-8 | CASSAQTPRLGSYNEQFF
TRBV9 | CASSVSRETEAFF
TRBV5-6 | CASSTYQPAGTDTQYF
TRBV18 | CASSNRGGEAFF
TRBV9 | CASTVRDRDTEAFF
TRBV7-9 | CASSFLNNYGYTF
TRBV19 | CASSIPGTGLNYGYTF
TRBV28 | CASSLTDYNSPLHF
TRBV12-5 | CASGLENTGELFF
TRBV6-6 | CASSPGVAGGPGEQFF
TRBV7-2 | CASSIRTGVYGELFF
TRBV9 | CASSAGFSTGELFF
TRBV6-5 | CASSLTLPYGYTF
TRBV18 | CASSPKAETQYF
TRBV2 | CASSGQGANQPQHF
TRBV25-1 | CASSESFRDREETQYF
TRBV6-5 | CASSPWTGGTEAFF
TRBV6-1 | CASSEVTLTANTGELFF
TRBV4-2 | CASRHRERIEAFF
TRBV4-2 | CASSQDGLAGAVDTQYF
TRBV9 | CASSFGAPSGNTIYF
TRBV9 | CASSVATVGALGELFF
TRBV12-5 | CATQTGGSNQPQHF
TRBV18 | CASSPASHWGNTEAFF
TRBV9 | CASSFGLAGDLLSNEQFF
TRBV4-1 | CASSQSGLARSTDTQYF
TRBV28 | CASTSLGGRGTSSYNEQFF
TRBV2 | CASGTSGGTGELFF
TRBV11-2 | CASSRTTGPKTEAFF
TRBV28 | CASSLRYGTGQGYEQYF
TRBV7-2 | CASSLVGGPQDTQYF
TRBV6-1 | CASRGLGINTGELFF
TRBV29-1 | CSVRELGYEQYF
TRBV19 | CATQPLGGGDYGYTF
TRBV30 | CAWKGMGDGELFF
TRBV27 | CASSPDYTSGNTIYF
TRBV5-1 | CASSLRSGGADEQFF
TRBV7-2 | CASSLSRTITDTQYF
TRBV4-3 | CASSQDPYSNQPQHF
TRBV28 | CASSPHPPTWRNYGYTF
TRBV5-4 | CASGRTGYDTEAFF
TRBV15 | CATSRDRGTGELFF
TRBV12-5 | CASALMGDGGELFF
TRBV19 | CASSIEVPGRSSYNEQFF
TRBV5-1 | CASSLDSGPDTQYF
TRBV6-9 | CASSYSRTSPLHF
TRBV7-2 | CASSLAGLGNYGYTF
TRBV28 | CASSGLLAMNTEAFF